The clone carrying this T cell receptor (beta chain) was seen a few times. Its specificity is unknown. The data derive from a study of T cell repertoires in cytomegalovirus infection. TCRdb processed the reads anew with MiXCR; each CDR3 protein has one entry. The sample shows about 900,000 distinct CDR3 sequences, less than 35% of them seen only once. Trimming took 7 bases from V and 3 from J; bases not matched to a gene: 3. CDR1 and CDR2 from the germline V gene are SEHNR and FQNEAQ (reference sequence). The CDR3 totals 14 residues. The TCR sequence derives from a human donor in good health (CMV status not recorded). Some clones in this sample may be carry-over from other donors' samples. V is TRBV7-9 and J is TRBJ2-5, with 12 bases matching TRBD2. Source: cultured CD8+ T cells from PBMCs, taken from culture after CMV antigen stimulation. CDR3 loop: CASTRLAGEETQYF. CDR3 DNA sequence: TGTGCCAGCACCCGACTAGCGGGGGAAGAGACCCAGTACTTC.